Listed here is a single T cell receptor beta chain. The antigen is unknown. The record originates from a study of shared clonotypes between healthy human individuals. Study-wide background: Each donor's CD8 memory used one plate, CD8 naive two, each CD4 subset three. Study-wide results and caveats: Non-shared clonotypes had lower generation probabilities than those shared by all four donors. Larger estimated richness was generally recorded for naive subsets relative to memory subsets.

Recent vaccinations or acute infections were absent in the healthy HIV-negative adult donors. Looked up from germline, CDR1 is SGDLS and CDR2 is YYNGEE. The CDR3 runs to 14 residues. Trimming took off 1 base at V and 1 base at J, with 9 bases between the two ends. Libraries were prepared by immunoSEQ multiplex PCR; TCRdb keeps only in-frame clonotypes and omits some of them. The table includes 2.3 million or so clones, about 92% detected once. The sequence was collected from a man aged 18 to 30 in good health. Some clones in this sample may be carry-over from other donors' samples. The sample consisted of naive CD4+ T cells from PBMCs. As for subset: CD45RA+ positively selected. The V and J genes are TRBV9 and TRBJ2-7; possibly TRBD2 for D (6 bases). For the CDR3, the DNA is TGTGCCAGCAGCGTACAGACTAGTTCCTACGAGCAGTACTTC. Its translation: CASSVQTSSYEQYF.